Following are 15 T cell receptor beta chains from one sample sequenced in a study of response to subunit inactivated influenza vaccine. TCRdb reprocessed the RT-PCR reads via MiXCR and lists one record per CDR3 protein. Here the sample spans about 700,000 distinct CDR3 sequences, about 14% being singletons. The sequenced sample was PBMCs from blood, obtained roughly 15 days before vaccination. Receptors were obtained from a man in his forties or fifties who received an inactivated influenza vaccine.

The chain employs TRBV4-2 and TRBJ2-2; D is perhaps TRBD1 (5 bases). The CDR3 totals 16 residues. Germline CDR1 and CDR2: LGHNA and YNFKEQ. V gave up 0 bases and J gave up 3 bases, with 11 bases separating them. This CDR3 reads CASSQDVGAYTGELFF. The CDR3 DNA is TGTGCCAGCAGCCAAGATGTAGGGGCCTACACCGGGGAGCTGTTTTTT.

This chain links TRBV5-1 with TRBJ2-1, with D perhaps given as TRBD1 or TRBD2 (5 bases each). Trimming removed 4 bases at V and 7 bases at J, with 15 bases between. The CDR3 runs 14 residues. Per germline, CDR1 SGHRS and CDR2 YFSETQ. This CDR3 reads CASSRGSIQNEQFF. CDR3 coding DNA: TGCGCCAGCAGCCGGGGCTCCATACAGAATGAGCAGTTCTTC. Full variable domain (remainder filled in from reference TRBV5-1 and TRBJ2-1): KAGVTQTPRYLIKTRGQQVTLSCSPISGHRSVSWYQQTPGQGLQFLFEYFSETQRNKGNFPGRFSGRQFSNSRSEMNVSTLELGDSALYLCASSRGSIQNEQFFGPGTRLTVL.

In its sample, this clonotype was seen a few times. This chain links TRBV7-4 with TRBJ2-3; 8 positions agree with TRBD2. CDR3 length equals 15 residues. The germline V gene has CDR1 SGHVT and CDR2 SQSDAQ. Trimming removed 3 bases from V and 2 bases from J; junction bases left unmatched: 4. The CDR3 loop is CASSFGGGLTDTQYF. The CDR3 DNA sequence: TGTGCCAGCAGCTTCGGGGGGGGGCTCACAGATACGCAGTATTTT.

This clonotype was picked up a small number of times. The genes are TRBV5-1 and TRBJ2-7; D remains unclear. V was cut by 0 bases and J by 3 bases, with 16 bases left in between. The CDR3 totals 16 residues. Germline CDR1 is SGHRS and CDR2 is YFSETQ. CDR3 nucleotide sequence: TGCGCCAGCAGCTTGGCCCCAGAGACCTTTGGCTACGAGCAGTACTTC. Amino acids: CASSLAPETFGYEQYF.

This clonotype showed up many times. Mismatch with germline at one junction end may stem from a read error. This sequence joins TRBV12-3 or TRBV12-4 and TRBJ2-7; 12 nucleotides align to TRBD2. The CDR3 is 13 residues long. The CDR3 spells CASSLAGGQEQYF. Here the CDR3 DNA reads TGTGCCAGCAGTCTAGCGGGGGGGCAAGAGCAGTACTTC.

The CDR3, as DNA: TGCAGTGCTAGAGACAGGGCTTTGAATGAGCAGTTCTTC. Translating it yields CSARDRALNEQFF. V and J are TRBV20-1 and TRBJ2-1; D may be TRBD1 (5 bases). The V gene's germline CDR1 is DFQATT and CDR2 SNEGSKA (reference sequence). The ends were cut back, 0 bases at V and 7 bases at J, with 10 bases in the middle. There are 13 residues in the CDR3.

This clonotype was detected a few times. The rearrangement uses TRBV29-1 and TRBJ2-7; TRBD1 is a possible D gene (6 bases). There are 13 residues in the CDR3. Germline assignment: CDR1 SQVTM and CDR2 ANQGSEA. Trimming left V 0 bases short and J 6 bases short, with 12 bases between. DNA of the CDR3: TGCAGCGTTGAAGATCGGTCAGGGGCCGAGCAGTACTTC. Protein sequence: CSVEDRSGAEQYF.

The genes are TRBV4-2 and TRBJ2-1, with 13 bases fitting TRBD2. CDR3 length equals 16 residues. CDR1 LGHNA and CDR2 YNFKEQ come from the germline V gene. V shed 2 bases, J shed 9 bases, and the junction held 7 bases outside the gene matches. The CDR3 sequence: CASSQRSGLAGSEQFF. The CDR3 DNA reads TGTGCCAGCAGCCAACGCTCGGGACTAGCGGGGAGTGAGCAGTTCTTC.

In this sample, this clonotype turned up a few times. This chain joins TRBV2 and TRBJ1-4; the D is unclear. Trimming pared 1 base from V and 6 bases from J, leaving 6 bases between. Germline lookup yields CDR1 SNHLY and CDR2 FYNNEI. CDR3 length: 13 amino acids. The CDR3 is CASSEGGDEKLFF. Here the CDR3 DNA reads TGTGCCAGCAGTGAAGGGGGAGATGAAAAACTGTTTTTT. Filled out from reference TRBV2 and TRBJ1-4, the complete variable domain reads EPEVTQTPSHQVTQMGQEVILRCVPISNHLYFYWYRQILGQKVEFLVSFYNNEISEKSEIFDDQFSVERPDGSNFTLKIRSTKLEDSAMYFCASSEGGDEKLFFGSGTQLSVL.

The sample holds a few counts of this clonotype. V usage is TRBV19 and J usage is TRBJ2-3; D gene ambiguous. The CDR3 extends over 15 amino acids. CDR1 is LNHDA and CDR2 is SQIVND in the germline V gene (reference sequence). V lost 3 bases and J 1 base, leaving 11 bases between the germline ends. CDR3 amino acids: CASSIGGGGTDTQYF. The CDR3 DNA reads TGTGCCAGTAGTATCGGTGGCGGAGGCACAGATACGCAGTATTTT.

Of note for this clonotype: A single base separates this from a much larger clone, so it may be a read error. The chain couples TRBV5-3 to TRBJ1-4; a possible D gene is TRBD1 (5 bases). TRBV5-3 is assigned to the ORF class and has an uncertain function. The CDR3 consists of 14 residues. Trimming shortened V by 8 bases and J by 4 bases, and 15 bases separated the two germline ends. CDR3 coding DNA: TGTGCCAGGAGCCGGGGCAGGGATAATGAAAAACTGTTTTTT. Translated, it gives CARSRGRDNEKLFF.

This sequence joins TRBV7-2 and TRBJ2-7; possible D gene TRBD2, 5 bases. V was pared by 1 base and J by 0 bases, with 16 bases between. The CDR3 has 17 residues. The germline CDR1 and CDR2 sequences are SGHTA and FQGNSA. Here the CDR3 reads CASSLGLAHRSSYEQYF. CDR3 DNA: TGTGCCAGCAGCTTAGGGCTAGCCCATAGGAGCTCCTACGAGCAGTACTTC. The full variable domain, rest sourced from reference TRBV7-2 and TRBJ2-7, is GAGVSQSPSNKVTEKGKDVELRCDPISGHTALYWYRQSLGQGLEFLIYFQGNSAPDKSGLPSDRFSAERTGGSVSTLTIQRTQQEDSAVYLCASSLGLAHRSSYEQYFGPGTRLTVT.

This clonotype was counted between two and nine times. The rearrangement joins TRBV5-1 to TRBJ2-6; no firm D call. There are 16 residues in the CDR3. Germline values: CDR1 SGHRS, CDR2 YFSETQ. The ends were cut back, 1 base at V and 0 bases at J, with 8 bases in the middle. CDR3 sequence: CASSLLPVSGANVLTF. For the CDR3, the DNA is TGCGCCAGCAGCTTGTTACCAGTCTCTGGGGCCAACGTCCTGACTTTC.

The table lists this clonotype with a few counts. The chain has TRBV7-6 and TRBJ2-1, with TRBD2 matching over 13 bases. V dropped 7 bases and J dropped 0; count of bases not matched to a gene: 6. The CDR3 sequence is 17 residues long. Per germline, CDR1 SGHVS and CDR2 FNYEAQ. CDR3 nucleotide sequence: TGTGCCAGCAAACTAGCGGGAGGGCGAAACTCCTACAATGAGCAGTTCTTC. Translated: CASKLAGGRNSYNEQFF.

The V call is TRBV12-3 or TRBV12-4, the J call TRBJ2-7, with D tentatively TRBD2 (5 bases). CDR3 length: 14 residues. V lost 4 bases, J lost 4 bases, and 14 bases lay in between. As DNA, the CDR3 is TGTGCCAGCAGTTCGACCGGGAAGCTTTACGAGCAGTACTTC. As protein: CASSSTGKLYEQYF.